This is a list of T cell receptor beta chains from one sample in a study of metastatic and nonmetastatic thyroid tumors. TCRdb reanalyzed the PCR reads via MiXCR. Among about 16,000 clones, 33% were seen once, and the ten largest hold 13%. Sequencing was done on a sample of tumor tissue. These receptors were taken from a male donor with papillary thyroid cancer or a benign thyroid nodule (not recorded which). Some clones in this sample may be carry-over from other donors' samples. The CDR3 runs from the conserved cysteine through the conserved F or W. A D gene is named only where the DNA matches it firmly. Clone size is stated in some rows and not others, as once, few, many or a class when expanded.

v_gene	j_gene	d_gene	len	abundance	CDR3nt	CDR3aa
TRBV11-3	TRBJ1-2	TRBD1	16	medium-sized	TGTGCCAGCAGCGCCGTAGTCACAGGGGGCGCGGATGGCTACACCTTC	CASSAVVTGGADGYTF
TRBV6-1	TRBJ2-1	-	14	many	TGTGCCAGCAGACTGACGTGGGGGGCCCATGAGCAGTTCTTC	CASRLTWGAHEQFF
TRBV20-1	TRBJ1-6	-	15	many	TGCAGTGTGAGCAGTCACTTCGAGAATAATTCACCCCTCCACTTT	CSVSSHFENNSPLHF
TRBV6-2/TRBV6-3	TRBJ2-1	TRBD2	15	-	TGTGCCAGCAGTTACTCAGCGGGAGGGCCCAATGAGCAGTTCTTC	CASSYSAGGPNEQFF
TRBV6-1	TRBJ1-3	-	14	many	TGTGCCAGCAGTGAACAGGGCTCTGGAAACACCATATATTTT	CASSEQGSGNTIYF
TRBV2	TRBJ1-2	-	13	few	TGTGCCAGCGTCGTTAAGGGGGTGGGTGGCTACACCTTC	CASVVKGVGGYTF
TRBV28	TRBJ2-3	TRBD2	17	few	TGTGCCAGCAGTACTAGCGGGAAGTCCCCTAGCACAGATACGCAGTATTTT	CASSTSGKSPSTDTQYF
TRBV7-8	TRBJ1-2	TRBD1	14	-	TGTGCCAGCAGTAGGACAGGGGAGGGCTATGGCTACACCTTC	CASSRTGEGYGYTF
TRBV2	TRBJ2-7	TRBD1	13	-	TGTGCCAGCCAACGGACAGGGGAAGACGAGCAGTACTTC	CASQRTGEDEQYF
TRBV7-6	TRBJ1-3	-	16	-	TGTGCCAGCAGCTTAGGTGCGGGTATTTCTGGAAACACCATATATTTT	CASSLGAGISGNTIYF
TRBV2	TRBJ1-4	-	14	medium-sized	TGTGCCAGCAGTGAAGGAGAAGGGAATGAAAAACTGTTTTTT	CASSEGEGNEKLFF
TRBV30	TRBJ1-2	-	13	few	TGTGCCTGGAACACCCGGGCCCAAGGAGGCTACACCTTC	CAWNTRAQGGYTF
TRBV18	TRBJ2-1	TRBD1	15	-	TGTGCCAGCTCACCACGAGGAACAGGGGGGAATGAGCAGTTCTTC	CASSPRGTGGNEQFF
TRBV13	TRBJ2-7	TRBD2	15	medium-sized	TGTGCCAGCAGCTTGGAGCGGGGGGGCAAGTACGAGCAGTACTTC	CASSLERGGKYEQYF
TRBV6-1	TRBJ2-6	-	15	many	TGTGCCAGCACCGAACAGGGTAGTGGGGCCAACGTCCTGACTTTC	CASTEQGSGANVLTF
TRBV7-9	TRBJ2-1	TRBD1	12	many	TGTGCCAGCAGCTCAACAGGGGCTGAGCAGTTCTTC	CASSSTGAEQFF
TRBV30	TRBJ2-7	TRBD1	14	few	TGTGCCTGGAGTGTAAGGGGACAGACCTACGAGCAGTACTTC	CAWSVRGQTYEQYF
TRBV7-3	TRBJ2-3	TRBD2	15	many	TGTGCCAGCAGCCTCGGGCGGGAGGCCCGATATACGCAGTATTTT	CASSLGREARYTQYF
TRBV27	TRBJ1-1	TRBD1	15	many	TGTGCCAGCAGTCCCGGACAGGGCCTGAACACTGAAGCTTTCTTT	CASSPGQGLNTEAFF
TRBV20-1	TRBJ2-7	-	14	-	TGCAGTGCTGGACTGGGACATTCGACCTACGAGCAGTACTTC	CSAGLGHSTYEQYF
TRBV12-3/TRBV12-4	TRBJ1-2	-	12	few	TGTGCCAGCAGTTTAGTGCACTATGGCTACACCTTC	CASSLVHYGYTF
TRBV11-1	TRBJ2-3	-	14	many	TGTGCCAGCAGCTTCGAAGAGATCACAGATACGCAGTATTTT	CASSFEEITDTQYF
TRBV16	TRBJ1-2	-	15	-	TGTGCCAGCAGCCAAAGGCCCGAATCTAACTATGGCTACACCTTC	CASSQRPESNYGYTF
TRBV19	TRBJ2-1	-	17	medium-sized	TGTGCCAGTAGTATAGCCCAGGGCCCTGGGTCCTACAATGAGCAGTTCTTC	CASSIAQGPGSYNEQFF
TRBV7-3	TRBJ2-2	TRBD2	15	-	TGTGCCAGCAGCTTAACAGCGGGAGGGTTCGGGGAGCTGTTTTTT	CASSLTAGGFGELFF
TRBV15	TRBJ1-3	-	13	many	TGTGCCACCAGCAGAGGCAGTGGAAACACCATATATTTT	CATSRGSGNTIYF
TRBV28	TRBJ2-7	-	14	many	TGTGCCAGCAGTTTGGAGGGACAGAACGACGAGCAGTACTTC	CASSLEGQNDEQYF
TRBV5-6	TRBJ1-2	-	14	-	TGTGCCAGCAGCCCGGTCCGCAGGGACTATGGCTACACCTTC	CASSPVRRDYGYTF
TRBV24-1	TRBJ1-1	-	15	medium-sized	TGTGCCACCAGTGACCGTGACGGACCAAGAACTGAAGCTTTCTTT	CATSDRDGPRTEAFF
TRBV4-3	TRBJ1-2	-	17	once	TGCGCCAGCAGCCGAGTCGTGCGGGGAAGGAATAACTATGGCTACACCTTC	CASSRVVRGRNNYGYTF
TRBV6-5	TRBJ1-4	-	15	-	TGTGCCAGCAGTTACTCGTCAGGGGTTAATGAAAAACTGTTTTTT	CASSYSSGVNEKLFF
TRBV20-1	TRBJ1-1	-	14	-	TGCAGTGCTAGGGTTGGAGGGCTGAACACTGAAGCTTTCTTT	CSARVGGLNTEAFF
TRBV30	TRBJ1-5	-	15	once	TGTGCCTGGAGTGTCGGGCAGAAGGGCAATCAGCCCCAGCATTTT	CAWSVGQKGNQPQHF
TRBV18	TRBJ2-7	TRBD1	16	-	TGTGCCAGCTCACCTCAGCGACAGGGGGAAGGACGCGAGCAGTACTTC	CASSPQRQGEGREQYF
TRBV3-1	TRBJ1-1	-	15	many	TGTGCCAGCAGCAATCATGGGGCGCAAAACACTGAAGCTTTCTTT	CASSNHGAQNTEAFF
TRBV6-1	TRBJ2-6	TRBD1	14	many	TGTGCCAGCACGACAGGGGCTGGGGCCAACGTCCTGACTTTC	CASTTGAGANVLTF
TRBV27	TRBJ2-3	TRBD1	15	many	TGTGCCAGCAGTTTCCGGGACAGCATCACAGATACGCAGTATTTT	CASSFRDSITDTQYF
TRBV18	TRBJ2-2	-	11	-	TGTGCCAGCTCACCGACCGGGGAGCTGTTTTTT	CASSPTGELFF
TRBV5-1	TRBJ2-7	-	14	many	-	CASSWAPGTYERYF
TRBV5-1	TRBJ2-7	TRBD1	15	-	TGCGCCAGCCGGGCCCCGGGACAGCCGTCCTACGAGCAGTATTTC	CASRAPGQPSYEQYF
TRBV5-1	TRBJ2-7	-	15	-	TGCGCCAGCAGCTCCCAAAACACAGGGTTCGACGAGCAGTACTTC	CASSSQNTGFDEQYF
TRBV5-5	TRBJ2-7	TRBD2	16	-	TGTGCCAGCAGCTCGGGGGTGACTAGCGGGGTCCACGAGCAGTACTTC	CASSSGVTSGVHEQYF
TRBV4-1	TRBJ1-6	-	17	many	TGCGCCAGCAGCCAAAGGGTACTCGGGACTGAAAATTCACCCCTCCACTTT	CASSQRVLGTENSPLHF
TRBV18	TRBJ1-2	-	17	-	TGTGCCAGCTCACCGGAACCGACCACCTTCGCTAACTATGGCTACACCTTC	CASSPEPTTFANYGYTF
TRBV5-1	TRBJ2-2	-	15	-	TGCGCCAGCAGAGCCCAGGGAAGAGAGACCGGGGAGCTGTTTTTT	CASRAQGRETGELFF